This T cell receptor beta chain originates from a study of T cell responses to AZD1222 COVID-19 vaccine. Findings and limits, study-wide: Across spike, vaccine-associated CD4 TCRs were found, dominant at 160-218 and 743-854. Baseline seropositivity occurred in only a handful of AZD1222 recipients. In the spike-specific TCR repertoire, nearly half reportedly target unmutated variant regions.

The V gene lost 1 base and the J gene lost 7 bases, with 5 bases spanning the gap. The CDR3 totals 13 residues. CDR1 LGHDT and CDR2 YNNKEL come from the germline V gene (reference sequence). This clone has a single count. Its cognate antigen is unknown. Produced via immunoSEQ multiplex PCR; TCRdb's table is partial and in-frame only. This repertoire shows some 150,000 clones, 88% found once; its top ten account for approximately 3.1%. The rearrangement joins TRBV3-1 (or the pseudogene TRBV3-2) to TRBJ1-6; D uncertain. This TCR came from an adult in good health. Sample: peripheral blood, taken on day 0 of MenACWY control vaccination. CDR3 in amino acids: CASSQGWNSPLHF. As DNA, the CDR3 is TGTGCCAGCAGCCAAGGGTGGAATTCACCCCTCCACTTT.